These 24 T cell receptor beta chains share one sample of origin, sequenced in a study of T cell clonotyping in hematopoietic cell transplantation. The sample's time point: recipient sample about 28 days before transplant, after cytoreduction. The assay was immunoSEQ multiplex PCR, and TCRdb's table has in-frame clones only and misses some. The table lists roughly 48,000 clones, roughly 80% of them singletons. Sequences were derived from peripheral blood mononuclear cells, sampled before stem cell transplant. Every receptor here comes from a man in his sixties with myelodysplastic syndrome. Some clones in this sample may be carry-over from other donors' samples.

CDR3 residues: CASSLPGAGNTIYF. The CDR3 DNA is TGCGCCAGCAGCTTGCCAGGGGCTGGAAACACCATATATTTT. The gene calls are TRBV5-1 and TRBJ1-3; possibly TRBD1 for D (6 bases). Germline assignment: CDR1 SGHRS and CDR2 YFSETQ. Trimming left V 1 base short and J 2 bases short, with 7 bases between. This CDR3 region has 14 residues.

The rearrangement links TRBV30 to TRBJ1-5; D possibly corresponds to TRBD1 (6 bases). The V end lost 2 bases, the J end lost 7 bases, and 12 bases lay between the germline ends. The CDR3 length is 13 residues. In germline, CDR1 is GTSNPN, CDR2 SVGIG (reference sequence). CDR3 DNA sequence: TGTGCCTGGAGTCGGGGGGCGAGACAGCCCCAGCATTTT. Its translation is CAWSRGARQPQHF.

The CDR3 loop is CSVVLWTGVLSGANVLTF. The CDR3 nucleotides are TGCAGCGTTGTTTTGTGGACAGGGGTCCTCTCTGGGGCCAACGTCCTGACTTTC. The genes are TRBV29-1 and TRBJ2-6; 9 nucleotides line up with TRBD1. The CDR3 totals 18 residues. Germline-derived CDR1 and CDR2 are SQVTM and ANQGSEA. The ends lost 4 bases at V and 0 bases at J; junction bases unmatched: 10.

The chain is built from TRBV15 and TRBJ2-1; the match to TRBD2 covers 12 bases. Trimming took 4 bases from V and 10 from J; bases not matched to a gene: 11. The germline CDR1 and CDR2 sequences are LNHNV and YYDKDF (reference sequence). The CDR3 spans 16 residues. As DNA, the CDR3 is TGTGCCACCAGCAAAAGAGGACTAGCGGGGCCCGGGGAGCAGTTCTTC. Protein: CATSKRGLAGPGEQFF. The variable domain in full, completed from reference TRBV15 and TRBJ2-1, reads DAMVIQNPRYQVTQFGKPVTLSCSQTLNHNVMYWYQQKSSQAPKLLFHYYDKDFNNEADTPDNFQSRRPNTSFCFLDIRSPGLGDTAMYLCATSKRGLAGPGEQFFGPGTRLTVL.

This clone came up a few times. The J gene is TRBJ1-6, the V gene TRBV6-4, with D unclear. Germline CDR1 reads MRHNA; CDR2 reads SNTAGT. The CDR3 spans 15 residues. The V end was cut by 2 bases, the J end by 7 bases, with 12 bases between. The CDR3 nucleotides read TGTGCCAGCAGTGACACCGGGCAAATGAATTCACCCCTCCACTTT. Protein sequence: CASSDTGQMNSPLHF.

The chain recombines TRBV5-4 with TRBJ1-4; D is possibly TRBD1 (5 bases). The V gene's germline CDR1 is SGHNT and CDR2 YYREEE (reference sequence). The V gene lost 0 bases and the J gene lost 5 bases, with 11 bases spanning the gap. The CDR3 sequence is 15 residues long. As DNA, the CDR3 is TGTGCCAGCAGCTTGGGGGGGACGGAGAATGAAAAACTGTTTTTT. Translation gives CASSLGGTENEKLFF.

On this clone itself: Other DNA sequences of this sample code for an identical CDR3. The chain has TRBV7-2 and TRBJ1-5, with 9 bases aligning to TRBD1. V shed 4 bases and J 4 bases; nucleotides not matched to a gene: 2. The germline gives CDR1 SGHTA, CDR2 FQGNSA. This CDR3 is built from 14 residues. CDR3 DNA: TGTGCCAGCAGCTCCGGGACAGGGAATCAGCCCCAGCATTTT. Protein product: CASSSGTGNQPQHF.

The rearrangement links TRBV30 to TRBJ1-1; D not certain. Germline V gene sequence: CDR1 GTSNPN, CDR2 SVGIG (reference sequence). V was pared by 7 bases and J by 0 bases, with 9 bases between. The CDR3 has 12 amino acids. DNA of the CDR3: TGTGCCTTGGACGGACTGAACACTGAAGCTTTCTTT. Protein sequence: CALDGLNTEAFF.

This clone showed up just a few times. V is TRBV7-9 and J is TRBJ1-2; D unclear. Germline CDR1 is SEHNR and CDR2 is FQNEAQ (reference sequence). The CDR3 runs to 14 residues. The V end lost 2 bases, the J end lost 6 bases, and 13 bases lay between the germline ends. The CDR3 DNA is TGTGCCAGCAGCTTAACCGGGTTAGGCGATGGCTACACCTTC. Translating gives CASSLTGLGDGYTF.

CDR3 in DNA: TGTGCCATCAGCGCAGCGGGGGGGCCCACCGGGGAGCTGTTTTTT. Its protein product is CAISAAGGPTGELFF. The J gene is TRBJ2-2, the V gene TRBV10-3, with 10 bases aligning to TRBD2. Germline V gene lookup returns CDR1 ENHRY and CDR2 SYGVKD. V was clipped by 6 bases and J by 4 bases; unmatched bases: 5. The CDR3 length is 15 residues.

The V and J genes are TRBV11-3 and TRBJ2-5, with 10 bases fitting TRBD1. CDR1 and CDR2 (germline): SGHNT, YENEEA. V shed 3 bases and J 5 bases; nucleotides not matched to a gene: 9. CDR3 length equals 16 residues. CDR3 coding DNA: TGTGCCAGCAGCTTGCCGACAGGGGGCCTGGAGGAGACCCAGTACTTC. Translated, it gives CASSLPTGGLEETQYF.

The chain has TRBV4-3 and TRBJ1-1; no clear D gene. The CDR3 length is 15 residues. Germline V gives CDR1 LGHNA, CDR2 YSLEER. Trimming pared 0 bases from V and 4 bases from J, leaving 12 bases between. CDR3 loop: CASSQERALGTEAFF. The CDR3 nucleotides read TGCGCCAGCAGCCAAGAGAGGGCCTTGGGCACTGAAGCTTTCTTT.

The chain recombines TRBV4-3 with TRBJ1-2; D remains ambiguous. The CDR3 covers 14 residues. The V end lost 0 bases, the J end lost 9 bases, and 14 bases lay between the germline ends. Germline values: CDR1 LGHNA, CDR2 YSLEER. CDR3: CASSQDLGGYSYTF. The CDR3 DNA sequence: TGCGCCAGCAGCCAAGATCTGGGAGGATATAGCTACACCTTC.

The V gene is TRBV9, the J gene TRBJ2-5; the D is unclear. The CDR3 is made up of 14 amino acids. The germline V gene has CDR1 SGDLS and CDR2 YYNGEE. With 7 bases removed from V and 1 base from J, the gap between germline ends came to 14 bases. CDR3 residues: CASSPTATQETQYF. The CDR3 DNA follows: TGTGCCAGCTCCCCCACGGCCACCCAAGAGACCCAGTACTTC. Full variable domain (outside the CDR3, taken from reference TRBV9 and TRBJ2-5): DSGVTQTPKHLITATGQRVTLRCSPRSGDLSVYWYQQSLDQGLQFLIQYYNGEERAKGNILERFSAQQFPDLHSELNLSSLELGDSALYFCASSPTATQETQYFGPGTRLLVL.

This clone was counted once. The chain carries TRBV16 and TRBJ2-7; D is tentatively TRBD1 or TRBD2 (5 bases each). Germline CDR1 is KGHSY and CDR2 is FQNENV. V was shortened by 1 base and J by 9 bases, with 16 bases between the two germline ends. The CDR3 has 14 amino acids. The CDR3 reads CASSQWVGDPWQYF. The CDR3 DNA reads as TGTGCCAGCAGCCAATGGGTAGGGGACCCTTGGCAGTACTTC.

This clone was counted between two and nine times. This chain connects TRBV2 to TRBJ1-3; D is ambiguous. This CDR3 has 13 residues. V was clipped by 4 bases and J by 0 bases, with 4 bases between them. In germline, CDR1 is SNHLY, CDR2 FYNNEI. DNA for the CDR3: TGTGCCAGCAGTGGAGTCTCTGGAAACACCATATATTTT. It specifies CASSGVSGNTIYF.

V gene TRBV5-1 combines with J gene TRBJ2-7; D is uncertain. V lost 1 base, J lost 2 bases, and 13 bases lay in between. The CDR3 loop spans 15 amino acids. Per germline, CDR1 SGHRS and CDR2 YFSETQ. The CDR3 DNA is TGCGCCAGCAGCTTGTCTGGCGGCGCACCCTACGAGCAGTACTTC. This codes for CASSLSGGAPYEQYF.

DNA of the CDR3: TGCGCCAGCAGCACCCGGACAGGGGTTGAAGCTTTCTTT. It specifies CASSTRTGVEAFF. The gene calls are TRBV4-3 and TRBJ1-1; 9 bases line up with TRBD1. The CDR3 loop spans 13 amino acids. V dropped 5 bases and J dropped 7; count of bases not matched to a gene: 5. Germline assignment: CDR1 LGHNA and CDR2 YSLEER.

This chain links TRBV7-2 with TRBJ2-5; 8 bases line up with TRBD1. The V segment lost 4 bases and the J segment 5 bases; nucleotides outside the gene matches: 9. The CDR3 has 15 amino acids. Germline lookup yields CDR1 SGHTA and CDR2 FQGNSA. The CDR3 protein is CASSSEPTGAETQYF. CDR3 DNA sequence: TGTGCCAGCAGCTCAGAACCGACAGGGGCGGAGACCCAGTACTTC. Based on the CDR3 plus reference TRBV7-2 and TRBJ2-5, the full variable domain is GAGVSQSPSNKVTEKGKDVELRCDPISGHTALYWYRQSLGQGLEFLIYFQGNSAPDKSGLPSDRFSAERTGGSVSTLTIQRTQQEDSAVYLCASSSEPTGAETQYFGPGTRLLVL.

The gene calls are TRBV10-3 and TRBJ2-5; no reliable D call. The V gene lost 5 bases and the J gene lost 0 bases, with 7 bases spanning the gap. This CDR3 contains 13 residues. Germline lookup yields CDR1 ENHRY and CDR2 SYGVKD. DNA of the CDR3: TGTGCCATCAGTCGAGCGTACCAAGAGACCCAGTACTTC. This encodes CAISRAYQETQYF.

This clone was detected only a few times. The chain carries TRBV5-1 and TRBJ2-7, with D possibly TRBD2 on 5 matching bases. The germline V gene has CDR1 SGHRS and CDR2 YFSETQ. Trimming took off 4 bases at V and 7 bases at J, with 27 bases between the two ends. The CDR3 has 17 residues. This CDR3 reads CASSPNRILASRSEQYF. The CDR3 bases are TGCGCCAGCAGCCCAAACCGCATTTTAGCGTCCCGGAGTGAGCAGTACTTC.

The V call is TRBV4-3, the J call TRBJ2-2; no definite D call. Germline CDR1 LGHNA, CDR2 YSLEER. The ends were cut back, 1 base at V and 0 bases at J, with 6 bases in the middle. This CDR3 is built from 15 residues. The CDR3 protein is CASSQVRSNTGELFF. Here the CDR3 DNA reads TGCGCCAGCAGCCAAGTCCGATCGAACACCGGGGAGCTGTTTTTT.

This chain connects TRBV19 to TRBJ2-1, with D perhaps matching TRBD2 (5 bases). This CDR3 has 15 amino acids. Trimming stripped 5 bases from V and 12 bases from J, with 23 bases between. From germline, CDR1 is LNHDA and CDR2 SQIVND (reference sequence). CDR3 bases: TGTGCCAGTAGTCCTCAAGCTCAGGCATTCGGGGTGCAGTTCTTC. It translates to CASSPQAQAFGVQFF.

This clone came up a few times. DNA of the CDR3: TGTGCCAGCAGCCTTTGGACCGGGGAGCTGTTTTTT. This codes for CASSLWTGELFF. The chain has TRBV7-2 and TRBJ2-2; D not resolved. Deletions cut 5 bases from V and 5 bases from J, with 6 bases between. The CDR3 is 12 residues long. Germline V lookup: CDR1 SGHTA, CDR2 FQGNSA.